This TCR beta chain was captured by sequencing in a study of CD8 T cells in ankylosing spondylitis. TCRdb independently ran MiXCR on the 5' RACE reads; one entry per CDR3 protein. The data show just over 300,000 distinct CDR3 sequences, less than 25% seen once. The CDR3 loop spans 14 amino acids. The germline gives CDR1 SQVTM, CDR2 ANQGSEA. V gave up 6 bases and J gave up 0 bases, with 13 bases separating them. About this clonotype: Just one base apart from a much larger clone, this may be a read error.

Sequenced sample: blood, either unsorted or a sorted T cell fraction (not recorded which). This sequence originates from a female donor with ankylosing spondylitis or in good health (not recorded which). The chain is built from TRBV29-1 and TRBJ2-3; no clear D gene. The CDR3 is CSVLLGSSTDTQYF. The CDR3 coding sequence is TGCAGCGTGCTCCTGGGATCCAGCACAGATACGCAGTATTTT.